This is a list of T cell receptor beta chains from one sample in a study of blood T cells in healthy people across ages. TCRdb analysed the 5' RACE reads with MiXCR anew, one entry per CDR3 protein. Here the sample spans about 1.5 million distinct CDR3 sequences, approximately 39% being singletons. Sequencing used blood. The source is a woman aged 18-30 years in good health. The CDR3 runs from the conserved cysteine through the conserved F or W. A D gene is named only where the DNA matches it firmly. Size tells how often a clone was seen (once, few, many) or the class of an expanded clone, and some rows leave it out.

>TRBJ2-3|few|TRBD2|TRBV12-3/TRBV12-4
TGTGCCAGCACCATCGGACTAGCGGGGGTCGACACGCAGTATTTT
CASTIGLAGVDTQYF
>TRBJ2-2|-|TRBD2|TRBV7-9
TGTGCCAGCAGCTACGTAGCGGGAGGGCAGACCGGGGAGCTGTTTTTT
CASSYVAGGQTGELFF
>TRBJ2-7|-|-|TRBV29-1
TGCAGCGTACGAGGGACCTCTTACGAGCAGTACTTC
CSVRGTSYEQYF
>TRBJ2-5|-|-|TRBV20-1
TGCAGTGGTGTTAAGCTTGGGTTGGAGACCCAGTACTTC
CSGVKLGLETQYF
>TRBJ2-2|-|-|TRBV9
TGTGCCAGCAGCGTAGTCCCGAGCGGAGCGAACACCGGGGAGCTGTTTTTT
CASSVVPSGANTGELFF
>TRBJ2-6|-|-|TRBV27
TGTGCCAACATGCCCGCGACAGCCTCTGGGGCCAACGTCCTGACTTTC
CANMPATASGANVLTF
>TRBJ2-5|-|TRBD2|TRBV2
TGTGCCAGCAGTGGGGGGGGATCGGTGGAGACCCAGTACTTC
CASSGGGSVETQYF
>TRBJ2-7|-|-|TRBV2
TGTGCCAGCAATCCCGACAGCAACAATGAGCAGTACTTC
CASNPDSNNEQYF
>TRBJ1-5|-|-|TRBV12-3/TRBV12-4
TGTGCCAGCAGTTTATCTGTCGGACACTATAGCAATCAGCCCCAGCATTTT
CASSLSVGHYSNQPQHF
>TRBJ2-3|-|-|TRBV3-1
TGTGCCAGCAGCCAAGATCCCTCTAGCACAGATACGCAGTATTTT
CASSQDPSSTDTQYF
>TRBJ1-2|few|-|TRBV2
TGTGCCAGCAGTGGAGGACTAATCTATGGCTACACCTTC
CASSGGLIYGYTF
>TRBJ1-2|-|TRBD1|TRBV7-9
TGCGCCAGCAGCTTAGCAGGTGTGGACAGGGGAGTTGGCTACACCTTC
CASSLAGVDRGVGYTF
>TRBJ1-2|-|TRBD1|TRBV12-5
TGTGCTAGTGGTTCAGGACAGGGGGCGAACTATGGCTACACCTTC
CASGSGQGANYGYTF
>TRBJ2-7|few|-|TRBV4-3
TGCGCCAGCAGCCAAGATCGTGCGGAATACAATGAGCAGTACTTC
CASSQDRAEYNEQYF
>TRBJ2-1|few|-|TRBV4-1
TGCGCCAGCAGCCAAGGACCGTCAAAGTTTAATGAGCAGTTCTTC
CASSQGPSKFNEQFF
>TRBJ2-5|-|-|TRBV12-5
TGTGCTAGTGGGGACAGAGGCGAGGAGACCCAGTACTTC
CASGDRGEETQYF
>TRBJ2-7|few|-|TRBV7-9
TGTGCCACGCTGGGTGGCAGGTACGAGCAGTACTTC
CATLGGRYEQYF
>TRBJ2-3|-|TRBD2|TRBV11-3
TGTGCCAGCAGCGTTACCGGACCCGGACTAGCGGCCACCGATACGCAGTATTTT
CASSVTGPGLAATDTQYF
>TRBJ2-3|-|-|TRBV6-6
TGTGCCAGCCTAAACGGGGGCGGCACAGATACGCAGTATTTT
CASLNGGGTDTQYF
>TRBJ2-3|-|TRBD2|TRBV6-6
TGTGCCAGCAGTTACGAGCTAGCGGTGACTAGCACAGATACGCAGTATTTT
CASSYELAVTSTDTQYF
>TRBJ1-1|once|-|TRBV5-1
TGCGCCAGCAGCCTGGAAGGGGCAACGGTGAACACTGAAGCTTTCTTT
CASSLEGATVNTEAFF
>TRBJ1-1|-|TRBD1|TRBV7-8
TGTGCCAGCAGCTTATCGACAGGGCGGTCTACTGAAGCTTTCTTT
CASSLSTGRSTEAFF
>TRBJ2-3|-|TRBD1|TRBV7-2
TGTGCCAGCAGCTTAGCGGAGGACAGGGTGCAAACAGATACGCAGTATTTT
CASSLAEDRVQTDTQYF
>TRBJ1-4|few|TRBD1|TRBV10-3
TGTGCCATCAGCATACAGGGGCCCTCGCGGGGTGAAAAACTGTTTTTT
CAISIQGPSRGEKLFF
>TRBJ2-7|-|-|TRBV19
TGTGCCAGTAGGCCGGATGGGAGCTCCTACAATGAGCAGTACTTC
CASRPDGSSYNEQYF
>TRBJ1-1|-|TRBD1|TRBV18
TGTGCCAGCTCAGTGGACAGGCAGGAAGCTTTCTTT
CASSVDRQEAFF
>TRBJ2-7|-|TRBD2|TRBV18
TGTGCCAGCTCACCACCGCAAGAGACTAGCGGGAAGTACTTC
CASSPPQETSGKYF
>TRBJ1-6|-|TRBD1|TRBV20-1
TGCAGTGCTTCGGGACAGGGAGTAAATTCACCCCTCCACTTT
CSASGQGVNSPLHF
>TRBJ1-4|few|-|TRBV27
TGTGCCAGCAGTTTTGGCGGGTACGAAAAACTGTTTTTT
CASSFGGYEKLFF
>TRBJ2-7|-|TRBD2|TRBV20-1
TGCAGTGCTAGAGATCGTTTGTCCGGACTAGCGGGAGAAGGGGTGTACTTC
CSARDRLSGLAGEGVYF
>TRBJ2-3|few|-|TRBV20-1
TGCAGTGCCCCTTGGCAGGGGAGGAGCACAGATACGCAGTATTTT
CSAPWQGRSTDTQYF
>TRBJ2-1|once|-|TRBV11-2
TGTGCCAGCACCGTGGGGGGCGGGGGTTCCTACAATGAGCAGTTCTTC
CASTVGGGGSYNEQFF
>TRBJ2-1|-|-|TRBV4-2
TGTGCCAGCAGCAGGGGGGAACAGTCCTACAATGAGCAGTTCTTC
CASSRGEQSYNEQFF
>TRBJ2-7|-|-|TRBV24-1
TGTGCCACAGCCCAGGGACAACTAAACAATGAGCAGTACTTC
CATAQGQLNNEQYF
>TRBJ2-3|few|TRBD2|TRBV9
TGTGCCAGCAGCGTAGAACGAGCGGGGGTGGATACGCAGTATTTT
CASSVERAGVDTQYF
>TRBJ2-7|-|TRBD2|TRBV12-3/TRBV12-4
TGTGCCAGCAGTTTAGTCGGGGGGGCCAGCAATGAGCAGTACTTC
CASSLVGGASNEQYF
>TRBJ2-7|-|-|TRBV3-1
TGTGCCAGCAGCCAACAGGGGTCGGGGTCCATATACAATGAGCAGTACTTC
CASSQQGSGSIYNEQYF
>TRBJ2-7|once|-|TRBV27
TGTGCCAGCAGCCGAACAGGGAGTAGCTCCTACGAGCAGTACTTC
CASSRTGSSSYEQYF
>TRBJ2-1|few|-|TRBV7-3
TGTGCCAGCAGCTTAAACGTAGCGGTGAGCTCCTACAATGAGCAGTTCTTC
CASSLNVAVSSYNEQFF
>TRBJ1-2|once|TRBD1|TRBV3-1
TGTGCCAGCAGCCGGGGGGACAGGAGCTATGGCTACACCTTC
CASSRGDRSYGYTF
>TRBJ2-4|-|-|TRBV3-1
TGTGCCAGCAGCCAGGACAGGCGCAGGGGGGACATTCAGTACTTC
CASSQDRRRGDIQYF
>TRBJ2-1|once|TRBD2|TRBV5-8
TGTGCCAGCAGCCTTACTAGCGGGTCGTACTCCTACAATGAGCAGTTCTTC
CASSLTSGSYSYNEQFF
>TRBJ2-3|few|TRBD1|TRBV27
TGTGCCAGCAGTTCCGGGGCAGGGGGTAGGGATACGCAGTATTTT
CASSSGAGGRDTQYF
>TRBJ2-7|-|TRBD1|TRBV14
TGTGCCAGCAGCCGAGGGACAGGGGAAGGCTACGAGCAGTACTTC
CASSRGTGEGYEQYF
>TRBJ2-4|few|-|TRBV2
TGTGCGAGCACGGTTGGGCGAAACATTCAGTACTTC
CASTVGRNIQYF
>TRBJ1-5|few|-|TRBV6-2/TRBV6-3
TGTGCCAGCAGTCAGTCCGGTCAGCCCCAGCATTTT
CASSQSGQPQHF
>TRBJ1-5|-|-|TRBV29-1
TGCAGTGCTGGGGCGAGCAATCAGCCCCAGCATTTT
CSAGASNQPQHF
>TRBJ2-1|few|-|TRBV7-9
TGTGCCAGCAGCTTAATAGAGGACAATGAGCAGTTCTTC
CASSLIEDNEQFF
>TRBJ2-7|-|-|TRBV10-3
TGTGCCATCAGTCCGGGACGGGACTCAGCTCAACAGCAGTACTTC
CAISPGRDSAQQQYF
>TRBJ2-7|-|TRBD1|TRBV20-1
TGCAGTGCTAGACCCCTCCCCGGACAGGGGTGGTATAGCTCCTACGAGCAGTACTTC
CSARPLPGQGWYSSYEQYF
>TRBJ2-5|-|-|TRBV6-2/TRBV6-3
TGTGCCAGCAATCTGGCCGCGGGATCCTACAATGAGCAGTACTTC
CASNLAAGSYNEQYF
>TRBJ1-2|many|-|TRBV27
TGTGCCAGCAGCTTGGGGGGACTAAATGGCTACACCTTC
CASSLGGLNGYTF
>TRBJ2-7|few|-|TRBV7-2
TGTGCCAGCGGCGGGCTGAACTACGAGCAGTACTTC
CASGGLNYEQYF
>TRBJ2-1|-|-|TRBV3-1
TGTGCCAGCCGCGGCGATATCAATGAGCAGTTCTTC
CASRGDINEQFF
>TRBJ2-3|-|TRBD2|TRBV20-1
TGCAGTGCTAGCCTGATACTAGCGGGAGTTGGCACAGATACGCAGTATTTT
CSASLILAGVGTDTQYF
>TRBJ1-2|-|-|TRBV2
TGTGCCAGCAGTGAAGCGATGCCACGGGTAGGCTCTGGCTACACCTTC
CASSEAMPRVGSGYTF
>TRBJ2-4|-|TRBD2|TRBV9
TGTGCCAGCAGCGTTTTAGATGCCGGGACTAGCGGGGCCAAAAACATTCAGTACTTC
CASSVLDAGTSGAKNIQYF
>TRBJ2-3|few|TRBD2|TRBV15
TGTGCCACCAGCAGAGCTTTTAGCGGGAGCTCAGGCACAGATACGCAGTATTTT
CATSRAFSGSSGTDTQYF
>TRBJ2-3|-|TRBD2|TRBV29-1
TGCAGCGTTGGACTAGCCCGATTTACGCAGTATTTT
CSVGLARFTQYF